The 27 T cell receptor beta chains given below trace back to one sample, sequenced in a study of blood T cell repertoires in COVID-19. The method was immunoSEQ multiplex PCR; TCRdb's version includes in-frame clones alone and lacks a portion of them. There are about 160,000 clones in the sample; more than 80% occur only once, and roughly 10% lies in the top ten. The sample comprised peripheral blood. These receptors all come from a human donor in a cohort sampled during active COVID-19.

The J gene is TRBJ2-1, the V gene TRBV6-2 or TRBV6-3; 10 nucleotides line up with TRBD2. Germline trimming cut 3 bases from V and 6 bases from J; bases unmatched to any gene: 5. This CDR3 comprises 15 residues. Germline V gene data show CDR1 as MNHEY and CDR2 as SVGEGT. The chain's CDR3 is CASSYSGGQSNEQFF. CDR3 DNA: TGTGCCAGCAGTTATAGCGGGGGGCAAAGCAATGAGCAGTTCTTC.

This clone was seen a single time. In nucleotides, the CDR3 is TGTGCCTGGAGTGTAGACCTAGAAGCTGGAAACACCATATATTTT. This encodes CAWSVDLEAGNTIYF. The rearrangement uses TRBV30 and TRBJ1-3; D unclear. This CDR3 spans 15 amino acids. Between the trimmed V and J ends, which lost 0 bases and 2 bases, there was a span of 11 bases. From germline, CDR1 is GTSNPN and CDR2 SVGIG (reference sequence).

The chain recombines TRBV7-2 with TRBJ2-7; D unclear. The ends were cut back, 1 base at V and 3 bases at J, with 10 bases in the middle. The length of the CDR3 is 14 residues. The germline gives CDR1 SGHTA, CDR2 FQGNSA. CDR3 residues: CASSLGIGGYEQYF. DNA for the CDR3: TGTGCCAGCAGCTTAGGAATCGGCGGCTACGAGCAGTACTTC.

This clone has just a few counts. The germline gene is not matched at one end of the junction; a read error may be the cause. The DNA of the CDR3 is TGTGCCAGCAGAGAAGGGACAGTGAGAAATCAGCCCCAGCATTTT. Its translation: CASREGTVRNQPQHF. V gene TRBV2 combines with J gene TRBJ1-5; 7 bases are shared with TRBD1. This CDR3 is 15 amino acids long. The germline CDR1 and CDR2 sequences are SNHLY and FYNNEI. The complete variable domain, with remaining parts taken from reference TRBV2 and TRBJ1-5, reads EPEVTQTPSHQVTQMGQEVILRCVPISNHLYFYWYRQILGQKVEFLVSFYNNEISEKSEIFDDQFSVERPDGSNFTLKIRSTKLEDSAMYFCASREGTVRNQPQHFGDGTRLSIL.

This sequence joins TRBV21-1 and TRBJ1-1. TRBV21-1 is listed as a pseudogene. This CDR3 comprises 10 residues. As DNA, the CDR3 is TGTGCCAGCAGCTCCCGACCGGGTTTCTTT. Translating gives CASSSRPGFF.

The chain combines TRBV30 with TRBJ2-1; D is ambiguous. The CDR3 extends over 13 amino acids. CDR1 is GTSNPN, CDR2 SVGIG, per germline (reference sequence). V gave up 0 bases and J gave up 9 bases, with 12 bases separating them. This CDR3 reads CAWSVAGYGEQFF. The DNA of the CDR3 is TGTGCCTGGAGTGTAGCCGGGTACGGTGAGCAGTTCTTC.

The CDR3 DNA sequence: TGCGCCAGCAGCCAAATGCCCCCCGGACAGGGGAGAGGGTATGGCTACACCTTC. Its translation is CASSQMPPGQGRGYGYTF. The V gene is TRBV4-3, the J gene TRBJ1-2, with 9 nucleotides matching TRBD1. The ends lost 2 bases at V and 5 bases at J; junction bases unmatched: 15. This CDR3 contains 18 residues. Germline CDR1 reads LGHNA; CDR2 reads YSLEER.

The V gene is TRBV11-2, the J gene TRBJ2-1; tentatively, D is TRBD1 (5 bases). Trimming stripped 1 base from V and 4 bases from J, with 11 bases between. The germline gives CDR1 SGHAT, CDR2 FQNNGV. The CDR3 has 15 residues. CDR3 sequence (DNA): TGTGCCAGCAGCTTAGGGACACAGTCTTACAATGAGCAGTTCTTC. Translated: CASSLGTQSYNEQFF.

The chain carries TRBV7-9 and TRBJ1-1, with 9 bases matching TRBD1. With V trimmed by 8 bases and J by 3 bases, 10 bases remained unmatched. CDR3 length: 15 amino acids. The germline gives CDR1 SEHNR, CDR2 FQNEAQ (reference sequence). Here the CDR3 reads CASPPLDRGDTEAFF. The CDR3 nucleotides are TGTGCCAGCCCCCCTTTAGACAGGGGGGACACTGAAGCTTTCTTT.

This clone was counted a few times. This sequence joins TRBV4-3 and TRBJ2-7; D perhaps matches TRBD1 (6 bases). Germline CDR1 reads LGHNA; CDR2 reads YSLEER. The ends were cut back, 8 bases at V and 3 bases at J, with 23 bases in the middle. The CDR3 runs 16 residues. CDR3 DNA sequence: TGCGCCAGCGTCGAGAGTGGGGGCCGCGGCCTCTACGAGCAGTACTTC. It is translated as CASVESGGRGLYEQYF.

The chain couples TRBV7-2 to TRBJ2-2; 9 bases match TRBD1. CDR1 and CDR2 from the germline V gene are SGHTA and FQGNSA. The length of the CDR3 is 14 residues. V was pared by 6 bases and J by 6 bases, with 5 bases of the junction left unmatched. CDR3 loop: CASRLQGASGELFF. In DNA form, the CDR3 reads TGTGCCAGCAGACTACAGGGGGCTTCCGGGGAGCTGTTTTTT.

This chain joins TRBV19 and TRBJ1-4, with 8 bases aligning to TRBD1. The V gene's germline CDR1 is LNHDA and CDR2 SQIVND (reference sequence). This CDR3 has 15 residues. The junction had 5 bases not matched to a gene; V was cut back by 4 bases and J by 4 bases. CDR3 amino acids: CASSTGTGGNEKLFF. The CDR3 coding sequence is TGTGCCAGTAGTACCGGGACAGGAGGTAATGAAAAACTGTTTTTT.

V usage is TRBV6-1 and J usage is TRBJ2-7, with D unresolved. Germline V gene sequence: CDR1 MNHNS, CDR2 SASEGT. The length of the CDR3 is 14 residues. V was shortened by 2 bases and J by 1 base, with 9 bases between the two germline ends. CDR3 nucleotides: TGTGCCAGCAGTGAACCGACACAGTCCTACGAGCAGTACTTC. This encodes CASSEPTQSYEQYF.

This clone was detected only once. The chain has TRBV5-6 and TRBJ1-1; D might be TRBD1 (5 bases). The CDR3 has 15 amino acids. The germline V gene encodes CDR1 SGHDT and CDR2 YYEEEE. V was shortened by 7 bases and J by 2 bases, with 18 bases between the two germline ends. The CDR3 here is CASPTGGGANTEAFF. In nucleotides, the CDR3 is TGTGCCAGCCCTACGGGAGGAGGGGCCAACACTGAAGCTTTCTTT.

Only one count was recorded for this clone. This sequence joins TRBV28 and TRBJ1-1; D might be TRBD1 (5 bases). CDR1 and CDR2 (germline): MDHEN, SYDVKM. The CDR3 spans 13 residues. The V end was cut by 6 bases, the J end by 11 bases, with 19 bases between. CDR3 coding DNA: TGTGCCAGCAGACCAGGGTCGTCCAGGTGGGCTTTCTTT. It encodes CASRPGSSRWAFF. Together with reference TRBV28 and TRBJ1-1, the CDR3 gives the full variable domain: DVKVTQSSRYLVKRTGEKVFLECVQDMDHENMFWYRQDPGLGLRLIYFSYDVKMKEKGDIPEGYSVSREKKERFSLILESASTNQTSMYLCASRPGSSRWAFFGQGTRLTVV.

J is TRBJ2-2 and V is TRBV5-1; 8 bases agree with TRBD2. Germline CDR1 and CDR2: SGHRS and YFSETQ. The CDR3 has 18 residues. The J segment lost 3 bases and the V segment lost 3 bases, leaving 13 bases of the junction unmatched. CDR3 sequence (DNA): TGCGCCAGCAGCTCCTCCTGGACTAGCCTAGCCTACACCGGGGAGCTGTTTTTT. This encodes CASSSSWTSLAYTGELFF.

The rearrangement joins TRBV2 to TRBJ2-5, with D perhaps matching TRBD1 (6 bases). The CDR3 length is 14 residues. CDR1 and CDR2 (germline): SNHLY, FYNNEI. V was shortened by 7 bases and J by 2 bases, with 14 bases between the two germline ends. In DNA, the CDR3 is TGTGCCAGCAAGAGGGAGCAGGGGCAAGAGACCCAGTACTTC. This encodes CASKREQGQETQYF.

The chain is built from TRBV5-6 and TRBJ2-7; possible D gene TRBD2, 7 bases. Germline loops: CDR1 SGHDT, CDR2 YYEEEE. V was clipped by 1 base and J by 5 bases, with 13 bases between them. This CDR3 has 14 residues. The CDR3 loop reads CASSLFPGGNEQYF. The CDR3 DNA reads as TGTGCCAGCAGCTTGTTTCCGGGGGGCAACGAGCAGTACTTC.

The chain employs TRBV5-6 and TRBJ1-3; 8 nucleotides agree with TRBD1. V shed 3 bases and J 0 bases; nucleotides not matched to a gene: 14. CDR3 size: 19 residues. Germline lookup yields CDR1 SGHDT and CDR2 YYEEEE. CDR3 residues: CASSSLAGGHLSSGNTIYF. The DNA for the CDR3 is TGTGCCAGCAGCTCCCTGGCAGGGGGCCATCTGAGCTCTGGAAACACCATATATTTT. Looking up the rest from reference TRBV5-6 and TRBJ1-3 gives the full variable domain: DAGVTQSPTHLIKTRGQQVTLRCSPKSGHDTVSWYQQALGQGPQFIFQYYEEEERQRGNFPDRFSGHQFPNYSSELNVNALLLGDSALYLCASSSLAGGHLSSGNTIYFGEGSWLTVV.

The CDR3 here is CASSAPDRGTREQYF. The CDR3 nucleotides are TGTGCCAGCAGTGCCCCGGACAGGGGGACAAGGGAGCAGTACTTC. This chain joins TRBV2 and TRBJ2-7, with TRBD1 matching over 10 bases. This CDR3 has 15 residues. CDR1 and CDR2 (germline): SNHLY, FYNNEI. The V segment lost 4 bases and the J segment 7 bases; nucleotides outside the gene matches: 10.

The rearrangement uses TRBV11-3 and TRBJ2-3, with TRBD2 identical over 8 bases. Germline-derived CDR1 and CDR2 are SGHNT and YENEEA. The CDR3 has 15 residues. V dropped 3 bases and J dropped 4; count of bases not matched to a gene: 6. In nucleotides, the CDR3 is TGTGCCAGCAGCTTTACTAGCGGAGGGGCAGATACGCAGTATTTT. This gives the protein CASSFTSGGADTQYF.

This clone was observed once. V is TRBV5-1 and J is TRBJ2-1, with D possibly matching TRBD2 (6 bases). Germline assignment: CDR1 SGHRS and CDR2 YFSETQ. Trimming took 0 bases from V and 8 from J, leaving 15 bases between them. This CDR3 comprises 15 residues. CDR3 sequence: CASSLAGGPAHEQFF. CDR3 sequence (DNA): TGCGCCAGCAGCTTGGCCGGAGGGCCGGCCCATGAGCAGTTCTTC.

This chain links TRBV5-1 with TRBJ1-4; tentative D call: TRBD1 (6 bases). CDR1 is SGHRS, CDR2 YFSETQ, per germline. The CDR3 has 15 amino acids. With 0 bases removed from V and 7 bases from J, the gap between germline ends came to 13 bases. CDR3 sequence: CASSLAQGRSEKLFF. CDR3 DNA sequence: TGCGCCAGCAGCTTGGCTCAGGGGCGTAGTGAAAAACTGTTTTTT.

The genes are TRBV6-2 or TRBV6-3 and TRBJ1-6, with a possible D match to TRBD1 (6 bases). From germline, CDR1 is MNHEY and CDR2 SVGEGT. The CDR3 consists of 15 residues. V lost 2 bases and J lost 2, with 7 bases in between. The CDR3 DNA is TGTGCCAGCAGTTACACAGGGACCTATAATTCACCCCTCCACTTT. It encodes CASSYTGTYNSPLHF.

The chain joins TRBV18 to TRBJ1-2; 7 bases line up with TRBD1. The CDR3 is made up of 13 amino acids. Trimming cost V 6 bases and J 5 bases; bases outside gene matches: 6. Germline V CDR1 and CDR2: KGHSH, LQKENI. CDR3 nucleotide sequence: TGTGCCAGCTCTGTGGACAGGACGTATGGCTACACCTTC. It codes for CASSVDRTYGYTF.

The chain couples TRBV7-9 to TRBJ2-1, with 10 bases fitting TRBD2. Germline CDR1 reads SEHNR; CDR2 reads FQNEAQ (reference sequence). This CDR3 region has 18 residues. V gave up 2 bases and J gave up 0 bases; unmatched junction bases: 7. Here the CDR3 reads CASSLLGLAESSYNEQFF. CDR3 bases: TGTGCCAGCAGCTTATTAGGACTAGCGGAGAGCTCCTACAATGAGCAGTTCTTC.

The chain joins TRBV7-9 to TRBJ1-4; 12 bases map to TRBD1. The CDR3 consists of 17 residues. The germline V gene encodes CDR1 SEHNR and CDR2 FQNEAQ (reference sequence). V lost 3 bases, J lost 10 bases, and 12 bases stayed unmatched. The CDR3 loop reads CASSFAGTGGAGRKLFF. For the CDR3, the DNA is TGTGCCAGCAGCTTCGCCGGGACAGGGGGCGCCGGGAGAAAACTGTTTTTT. The full variable domain, in which reference TRBV7-9 and TRBJ1-4 provide the parts outside the CDR3, is DTGVSQNPRHKITKRGQNVTFRCDPISEHNRLYWYRQTLGQGPEFLTYFQNEAQLEKSRLLSDRFSAERPKGSFSTLEIQRTEQGDSAMYLCASSFAGTGGAGRKLFFGSGTQLSVL.